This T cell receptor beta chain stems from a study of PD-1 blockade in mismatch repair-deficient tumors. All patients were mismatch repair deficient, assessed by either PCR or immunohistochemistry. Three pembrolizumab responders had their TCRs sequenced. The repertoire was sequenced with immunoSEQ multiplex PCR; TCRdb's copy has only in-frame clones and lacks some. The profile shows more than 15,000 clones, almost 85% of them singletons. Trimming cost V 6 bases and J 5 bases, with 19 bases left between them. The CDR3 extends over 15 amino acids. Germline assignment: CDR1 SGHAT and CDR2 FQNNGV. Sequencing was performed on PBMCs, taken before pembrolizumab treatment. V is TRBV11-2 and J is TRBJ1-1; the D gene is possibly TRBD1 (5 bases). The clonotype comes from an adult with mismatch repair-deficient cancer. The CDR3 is CASRTVKGRITEAFF. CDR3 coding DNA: TGTGCCAGCAGAACCGTTAAGGGGAGGATTACTGAAGCTTTCTTT.